One and the same sample provided the 18 T cell receptor beta chains below, sequenced in a study of tumor and adjacent non-tumor tissue in lung cancer. The library came from three nested PCR rounds adapted from ARM-PCR protocols. One entry per CDR3 protein results from TCRdb running MiXCR on the multiplex PCR reads. The sample includes some 100,000 distinct CDR3 sequences, roughly 80% seen only once; the top ten take 30% to 45%. No cell sorting was done before RNA was extracted from the tissue. The source material was lung tumor tissue. These receptors all stem from a woman aged 60 to 75 with non-small cell lung cancer.

Comments on this clonotype: The junction departs from germline at one end; a sequencing error may be responsible. The V and J genes are TRBV5-6 and TRBJ1-2; D unresolved. Germline CDR1 reads SGHDT; CDR2 reads YYEEEE. The CDR3 is 14 residues long. The DNA of the CDR3 is TGTGCCAGCAGTTTGTGGGGAGTCGAGCATGGCTACATCTTC. Translating it yields CASSLWGVEHGYIF.

This clonotype was observed at least ten times. The rearrangement uses TRBV12-3 or TRBV12-4 and TRBJ2-6; no definite D call. The CDR3 sequence is 15 residues long. The ends were cut back, 5 bases at V and 0 bases at J, with 8 bases in the middle. CDR3: CASSTGTSGANVLTF. The CDR3 DNA follows: TGTGCCAGCAGTACCGGTACCTCTGGGGCCAACGTCCTGACTTTC.

On this clonotype: A much larger clone differs by one base, so this may be a read error. The genes are TRBV7-2 and TRBJ1-3; the D is unclear. Looked up from germline, CDR1 is SGHTA and CDR2 is FQGNSA. The CDR3 totals 13 residues. CDR3 region: CASSPQSRNIIYF. The CDR3 DNA follows: TGTGCCAGCAGCCCCCAATCTCGTAACATCATATATTTT.

At least ten counts were recorded for this clonotype. The chain links TRBV6-1 to TRBJ2-7, with D tentatively TRBD2 (6 bases). The CDR3 spans 14 residues. Between the trimmed V and J ends, which lost 6 bases and 4 bases, there was a span of 16 bases. Germline V gene lookup returns CDR1 MNHNS and CDR2 SASEGT. The DNA of the CDR3 is TGTGCCAGCAGCGGCCAGGGAGGTGCTTACGAGCAGTACTTC. Encoded protein: CASSGQGGAYEQYF.

On this clonotype: A read error may account for a junction end that differs from germline. The chain joins TRBV6-2 or TRBV6-3 to TRBJ2-2; 7 bases match TRBD1. From germline, CDR1 is MNHEY and CDR2 SVGEGT. The length of the CDR3 is 14 residues. Here the CDR3 reads CASKGSGGTGELSF. In nucleotides, the CDR3 is TGTGCCAGCAAGGGGTCAGGGGGTACCGGGGAGCTGTCTTTT.

This clonotype was detected ten times or more. The chain employs TRBV28 and TRBJ2-7, with 9 bases that match TRBD2. V shed 7 bases, J shed 4 bases, and the junction held 8 bases outside the gene matches. CDR1 and CDR2 (germline): MDHEN, SYDVKM. CDR3 size: 14 residues. In DNA, the CDR3 is TGTGCCAGCAAAAAAGATAGCGGGAGATACGAGCAGTACTTC. It codes for CASKKDSGRYEQYF. Full variable domain (missing parts from reference TRBV28 and TRBJ2-7): DVKVTQSSRYLVKRTGEKVFLECVQDMDHENMFWYRQDPGLGLRLIYFSYDVKMKEKGDIPEGYSVSREKKERFSLILESASTNQTSMYLCASKKDSGRYEQYFGPGTRLTVT.

This clonotype has only a few counts. This may be a read error, as it is one base from a much larger clone. The CDR3 end shows no conserved phenylalanine or tryptophan, and so a read error is likely. The chain couples TRBV20-1 to TRBJ2-1; D may be TRBD2 (5 bases). Per germline, CDR1 DFQATT and CDR2 SNEGSKA (reference sequence). Trimming removed 5 bases at V and 0 bases at J, with 17 bases between. The CDR3 spans 16 residues. DNA of the CDR3: TGCAGTGCTCACACTTACGGGGAATTCTCCTACAATGAGCAGTTCTTA. Amino acids: CSAHTYGEFSYNEQFL.

Of note for this clonotype: An end of the junction differs from the germline gene, which may be a read error. The rearrangement links TRBV12-3 or TRBV12-4 to TRBJ2-4, with 7 bases matching TRBD1. CDR3 size: 14 residues. This chain's CDR3 is CANSPTGSKNTQYF. The CDR3, as DNA: TGTGCCAACAGCCCGACAGGGTCCAAAAACACTCAGTACTTC.

Points on this clonotype: The junction shows a germline mismatch at one end, possibly a read error. This chain links TRBV6-5 with TRBJ1-2; 8 nucleotides align to TRBD1. This CDR3 contains 14 residues. Germline CDR1 and CDR2: MNHEY and SVGAGI. The CDR3 here is CASSYRVTGVGYTF. The CDR3 DNA reads TGTGCCAGCAGTTACCGGGTGACAGGGGTCGGCTACACCTTT.

In regard to this clonotype: This clone may be a read error of a much larger clone one base away. The rearrangement uses TRBV29-1 and TRBJ1-1; 9 bases align to TRBD1. CDR3 size: 13 residues. Germline V gene sequence: CDR1 SQVTM, CDR2 ANQGSEA. The chain's CDR3 is CSVDPGQGTEPFF. The CDR3, as DNA: TGCAGCGTTGATCCGGGACAGGGTACTGAACCTTTCTTT. Using reference TRBV29-1 and TRBJ1-1 for the parts outside the CDR3, the full variable domain is SAVISQKPSRDICQRGTSLTIQCQVDSQVTMMFWYRQQPGQSLTLIATANQGSEATYESGFVIDKFPISRPNLTFSTLTVSNMSPEDSSIYLCSVDPGQGTEPFFGQGTRLTVV.

Remarks on this clonotype: The junction shows a germline mismatch at one end, possibly a read error. V is TRBV20-1 and J is TRBJ1-5; D is ambiguous. The germline CDR1 and CDR2 sequences are DFQATT and SNEGSKA (reference sequence). The CDR3 covers 14 residues. CDR3 protein: CNARYSNSNQTQHF. The CDR3, as DNA: TGCAATGCTAGGTACTCAAATAGTAATCAGACCCAGCATTTT.

Turning to this clonotype: A read error may account for a junction end that differs from germline. The rearrangement joins TRBV6-5 to TRBJ2-7, with TRBD1 as a possible D gene (5 bases). CDR3 size: 14 residues. CDR1 and CDR2 from the germline V gene are MNHEY and SVGAGI. CDR3 nucleotide sequence: TGTGCCAGCAGGAGAGACTGGGGCTCCTACGAGCAATACTTC. Encoded protein: CASRRDWGSYEQYF.

A remark on this clonotype: Its ends do not fully match the called genes, so a read error is possible. The chain employs TRBV6-2 or TRBV6-3 and TRBJ1-1; D unclear. Germline V gene sequence: CDR1 MNHEY, CDR2 SVGEGT. The CDR3 covers 17 residues. The CDR3 loop is CANSYGMGGPMNTEAFF. The CDR3 DNA sequence: TGTGCCAACAGTTACGGAATGGGTGGACCAATGAACACTGAAGCTTTCTTT.

This sequence joins TRBV5-5 and TRBJ1-2; D gene unclear. The V and J ends lost 1 base and 6 bases respectively, with 16 bases between them. The CDR3 runs to 15 residues. CDR1 SGHKS and CDR2 YYEKEE come from the germline V gene (reference sequence). CDR3: CASSLTFDGRDGYTF. As DNA, the CDR3 is TGTGCCAGCAGCTTGACCTTCGACGGGCGGGATGGCTACACCTTC.

For this clonotype: One end of the junction varies from germline; a read error may be responsible. CDR3 in amino acids: CVSSWTGIDEAFF. CDR3 sequence (DNA): TGTGTCAGCAGTTGGACAGGGATAGATGAAGCTTTCTTT. The rearrangement uses TRBV6-2 or TRBV6-3 and TRBJ1-1, with TRBD1 matching over 8 bases. This CDR3 comprises 13 residues. Looked up from germline, CDR1 is MNHEY and CDR2 is SVGEGT.

About this clonotype: One junction end does not reproduce the germline sequence, and a read error may be involved. The chain links TRBV11-2 to TRBJ2-1; D call uncertain. The CDR3 has 13 residues. Looked up from germline, CDR1 is SGHAT and CDR2 is FQNNGV. The CDR3 loop is CASSSRIRNEQFF. CDR3 nucleotides: TGTGCTAGCAGCAGTCGGATTCGCAATGAGCAGTTCTTC.

Details on this clonotype: Compared with germline, one end of the junction differs, possibly owing to a read error. CDR3 region: CSARDQVAGASTDMQYF. CDR3 coding DNA: TGCAGTGCTAGAGATCAGGTAGCGGGAGCTTCCACAGATATGCAGTATTTT. The chain couples TRBV20-1 to TRBJ2-3; 9 nucleotides align to TRBD2. This CDR3 region has 17 residues. The germline V gene encodes CDR1 DFQATT and CDR2 SNEGSKA (reference sequence).

The count of this clonotype is one. A much larger clone sits a single nucleotide away, making a read error possible. V and J are TRBV4-2 and TRBJ1-4; the match to TRBD1 covers 7 bases. The germline gives CDR1 LGHNA, CDR2 YNFKEQ. The V and J ends lost 5 bases and 5 bases, in that order; junction bases with no gene match: 5. The length of the CDR3 is 14 residues. The CDR3, as DNA: TGTGCCAGCAGCTACCTGACAGGGAATGAAAAACTGTTTTTT. Its translation: CASSYLTGNEKLFF.